The following is a TCR beta chain sequence with its context. Its target is not known. The assay was immunoSEQ multiplex PCR, and TCRdb's table has in-frame clones only and misses some. The sample has about 33,000 clones, over 75% seen once. V lost 3 bases to trimming and J lost 0 bases, with 9 bases between them. Germline-derived CDR1 and CDR2 are KGHSH and LQKENI. The CDR3 sequence is 15 residues long. This sample is part of a study of T cells in localized non-small cell lung cancer. Points from the study as a whole: Uninvolved adjacent lung showed higher T cell clonality than tumor.

This chain connects TRBV18 to TRBJ1-3, with a possible D match to TRBD1 (6 bases). Sequenced material: peripheral blood, taken before any cancer treatment. The receptor comes from a male donor at least 60 years old with stage III lung adenocarcinoma. CDR3 sequence (DNA): TGTGCCAGCTCACCCGGACAGCTCTCTGGAAACACCATATATTTT. It codes for CASSPGQLSGNTIYF.